The clone carrying this TCR beta chain came up a few times. The repertoire was sequenced with immunoSEQ multiplex PCR; TCRdb's copy has only in-frame clones and lacks some. The sample shows around 130,000 clones, around 91% of them seen only once. This record comes from a study of blood T cell repertoires in COVID-19. For the study at large: The United States, Italy and Spain provided the acute and convalescent COVID-19 samples. Sources were T cells, B-cell-depleted T cells, or PBMCs; the material itself was cDNA or gDNA.

Germline trimming cut 5 bases from V and 6 bases from J; bases unmatched to any gene: 9. Germline V CDR1 and CDR2: MDHEN, SYDVKM. This CDR3 has 17 residues. The gene calls are TRBV28 and TRBJ2-1; 14 bases align to TRBD2. Sequencing used peripheral blood. The TCR originated in a man between 65 and 85 years old with active or convalescent COVID-19. The CDR3 DNA reads TGTGCCAGCAGTATACCTTGGGGGACTAGCGGGAGCAATGAGCAGTTCTTC. Its translation: CASSIPWGTSGSNEQFF.